Reported below is one T cell receptor beta chain. The CDR3 length is 13 residues. V shed 5 bases and J shed 5 bases, with 12 bases lying between them. Germline V gives CDR1 LNHNV, CDR2 YYDKDF (reference sequence). The data are from a study of T-cell memory formation after mild COVID-19. One entry per CDR3 protein, called by TCRdb with MiXCR from the 5' RACE reads. The sample contains about 140,000 distinct CDR3 sequences, around 14% of which appear only once. Sequencing was done on a sample of PBMCs or a T cell subset sorted from them (not recorded which). The chain combines TRBV15 with TRBJ1-1; TRBD1 is a possible D gene (5 bases). The clonotype comes from an adult woman who had mild COVID-19 (a few samples of this study predate the infection). Cell type and time point are not known. DNA of the CDR3: TGTGCCACCAGCCGGGGGTGGGAAACTGAAGCTTTCTTT. It codes for CATSRGWETEAFF.